This TCR beta chain was sequenced in a study of regulatory T cells in long-lasting Graves disease. Ten or more counts support this clonotype. Its antigen is currently unknown. Study-level results: Thyroid tissue was not sampled; only peripheral blood was. TRBV28, TRBJ1-2 and TRBJ2-5 emerged as the favored segments in persistent disease. Persistent patients shared more public clonotypes (about 2,900) than new patients (approximately 1,000).

Time point described: persistent/refractory GD, antithyroid drugs over 5 years with positive TRAb. PBMCs were the source of the RNA used for TCR sequencing. Diagnosing Graves' disease relied on the American Thyroid Association guidelines. The V end was cut by 0 bases, the J end by 3 bases, with 12 bases between. The CDR3 runs to 15 residues. Per germline, CDR1 MNHEY and CDR2 SVGAGI. For TCR beta, libraries came from iRepertoire HTBI primers and Arm-PCR of CDR3 regions. One entry per CDR3 protein, called by TCRdb with MiXCR from the multiplex PCR reads. This sample has fewer than 450,000 distinct CDR3 sequences; 23% occur once, and the top ten carry around 24%.

The source material was peripheral blood mononuclear cells (PBMCs), sampled when the disease was refractory, from a patient treated with antithyroid drugs. V is TRBV6-5 and J is TRBJ2-7; possible D gene TRBD2, 6 bases. The TCR sequence derives from a female donor with Graves disease. This CDR3 reads CASSYSTGRGYEQYF. DNA for the CDR3: TGTGCCAGCAGTTACTCGACCGGGAGAGGCTACGAGCAGTACTTC.